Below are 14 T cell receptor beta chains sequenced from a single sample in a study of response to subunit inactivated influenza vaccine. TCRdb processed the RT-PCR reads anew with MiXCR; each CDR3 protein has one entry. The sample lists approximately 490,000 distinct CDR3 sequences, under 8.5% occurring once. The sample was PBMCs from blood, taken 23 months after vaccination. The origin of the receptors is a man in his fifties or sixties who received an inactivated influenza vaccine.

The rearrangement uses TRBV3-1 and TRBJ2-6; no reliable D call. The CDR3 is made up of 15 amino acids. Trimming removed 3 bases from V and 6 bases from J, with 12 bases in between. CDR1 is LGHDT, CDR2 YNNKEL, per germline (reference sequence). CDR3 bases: TGTGCCAGCAGCCAGAACAGCCTTTTGGCCAACGTCCTGACTTTC. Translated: CASSQNSLLANVLTF. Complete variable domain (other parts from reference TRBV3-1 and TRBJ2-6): DTAVSQTPKYLVTQMGNDKSIKCEQNLGHDTMYWYKQDSKKFLKIMFSYNNKELIINETVPNRFSPKSPDKAHLNLHINSLELGDSAVYFCASSQNSLLANVLTFGAGSRLTVL.

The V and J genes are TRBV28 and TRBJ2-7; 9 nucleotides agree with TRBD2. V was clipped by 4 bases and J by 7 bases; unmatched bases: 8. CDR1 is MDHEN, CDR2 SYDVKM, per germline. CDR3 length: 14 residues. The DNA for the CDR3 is TGTGCCAGCAGTTCCGGGACTAGCAGGCCGGAGCAGTACTTC. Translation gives CASSSGTSRPEQYF.

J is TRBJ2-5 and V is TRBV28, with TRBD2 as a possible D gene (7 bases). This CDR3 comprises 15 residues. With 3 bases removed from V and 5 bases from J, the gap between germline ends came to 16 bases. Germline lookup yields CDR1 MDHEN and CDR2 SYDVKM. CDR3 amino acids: CASSLGGGARETQYF. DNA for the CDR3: TGTGCCAGCAGTTTGGGAGGGGGGGCCCGGGAGACCCAGTACTTC.

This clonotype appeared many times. The CDR3 loop reads CASSPDLHPGAFF. The CDR3 DNA is TGTGCCAGCAGCCCAGACCTGCACCCGGGGGCTTTCTTT. This chain joins TRBV7-2 and TRBJ1-1; D not certain. CDR1 SGHTA and CDR2 FQGNSA come from the germline V gene. The CDR3 is 13 residues long. With 5 bases removed from V and 11 bases from J, the gap between germline ends came to 18 bases.

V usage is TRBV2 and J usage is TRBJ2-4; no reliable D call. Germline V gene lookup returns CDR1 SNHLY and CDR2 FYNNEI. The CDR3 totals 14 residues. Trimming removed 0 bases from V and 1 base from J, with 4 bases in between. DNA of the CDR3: TGTGCCAGCAGTGAAGCCCCTGCCAAAAACATTCAGTACTTC. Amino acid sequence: CASSEAPAKNIQYF.

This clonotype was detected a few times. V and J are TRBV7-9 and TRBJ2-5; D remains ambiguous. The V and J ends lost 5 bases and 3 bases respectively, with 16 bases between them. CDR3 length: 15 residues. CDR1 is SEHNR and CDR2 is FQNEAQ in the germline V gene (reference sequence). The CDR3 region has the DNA TGTGCCAGCAGCCTAGATATCAGGCTGAAAGAGACCCAGTACTTC. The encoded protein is CASSLDIRLKETQYF.

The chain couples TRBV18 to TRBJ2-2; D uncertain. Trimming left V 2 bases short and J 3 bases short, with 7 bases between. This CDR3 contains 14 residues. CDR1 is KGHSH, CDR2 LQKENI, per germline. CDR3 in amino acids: CASSPTTDTGELFF. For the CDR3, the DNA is TGTGCCAGCTCACCAACGACTGACACCGGGGAGCTGTTTTTT.

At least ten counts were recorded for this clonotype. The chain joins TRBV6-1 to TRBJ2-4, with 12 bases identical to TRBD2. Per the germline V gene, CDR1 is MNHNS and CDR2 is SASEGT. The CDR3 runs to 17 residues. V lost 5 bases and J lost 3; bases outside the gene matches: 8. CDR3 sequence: CASSPLAGGPGKNIQYF. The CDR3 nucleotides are TGTGCCAGCAGTCCTCTAGCGGGAGGGCCGGGCAAAAACATTCAGTACTTC.

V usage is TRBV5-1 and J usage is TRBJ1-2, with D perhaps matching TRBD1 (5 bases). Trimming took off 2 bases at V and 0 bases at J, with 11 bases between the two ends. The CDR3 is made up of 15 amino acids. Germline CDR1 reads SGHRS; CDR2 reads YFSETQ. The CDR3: CASSFTGEPNYGYTF. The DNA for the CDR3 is TGCGCCAGCAGCTTTACAGGAGAACCTAACTATGGCTACACCTTC.

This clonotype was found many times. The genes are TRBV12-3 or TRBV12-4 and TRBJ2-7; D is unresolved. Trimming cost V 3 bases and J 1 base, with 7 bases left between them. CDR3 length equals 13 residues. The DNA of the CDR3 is TGTGCCAGCAGTTTTATGCCGTCCTACGAGCAGTACTTC. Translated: CASSFMPSYEQYF.

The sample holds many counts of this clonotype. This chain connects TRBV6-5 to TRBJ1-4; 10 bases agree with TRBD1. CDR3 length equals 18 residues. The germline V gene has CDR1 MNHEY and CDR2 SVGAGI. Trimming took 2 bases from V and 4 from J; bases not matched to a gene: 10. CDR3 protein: CASSYEDRGVRGNEKLFF. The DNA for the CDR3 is TGTGCCAGCAGTTACGAGGACAGGGGGGTGCGGGGTAATGAAAAACTGTTTTTT.

This CDR3 reads CASSVHRNEAFF. CDR3 nucleotide sequence: TGTGCCAGCAGCGTCCACAGGAATGAAGCTTTCTTT. The chain joins TRBV6-1 to TRBJ1-1; D perhaps matches TRBD1 (5 bases). V was clipped by 6 bases and J by 7 bases, with 12 bases between them. The CDR3 covers 12 residues. Germline V gives CDR1 MNHNS, CDR2 SASEGT.

CDR3 loop: CSAREFGNQPQHF. The CDR3 DNA reads TGCAGTGCTAGAGAATTTGGGAATCAGCCCCAGCATTTT. V and J are TRBV20-1 and TRBJ1-5, with D unresolved. Germline assignment: CDR1 DFQATT and CDR2 SNEGSKA (reference sequence). The CDR3 covers 13 residues. V was pared by 0 bases and J by 4 bases, with 7 bases between.

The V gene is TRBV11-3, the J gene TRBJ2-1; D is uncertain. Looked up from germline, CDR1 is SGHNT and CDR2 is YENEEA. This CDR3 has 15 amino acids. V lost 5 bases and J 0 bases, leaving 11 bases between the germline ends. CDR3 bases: TGTGCCAGCAGCCCAACACTGAGCTCCTACAATGAGCAGTTCTTC. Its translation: CASSPTLSSYNEQFF. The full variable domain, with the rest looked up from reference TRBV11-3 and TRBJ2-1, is EAGVVQSPRYKIIEKKQPVAFWCNPISGHNTLYWYLQNLGQGPELLIRYENEEAVDDSQLPKDRFSAERLKGVDSTLKIQPAELGDSAVYLCASSPTLSSYNEQFFGPGTRLTVL.